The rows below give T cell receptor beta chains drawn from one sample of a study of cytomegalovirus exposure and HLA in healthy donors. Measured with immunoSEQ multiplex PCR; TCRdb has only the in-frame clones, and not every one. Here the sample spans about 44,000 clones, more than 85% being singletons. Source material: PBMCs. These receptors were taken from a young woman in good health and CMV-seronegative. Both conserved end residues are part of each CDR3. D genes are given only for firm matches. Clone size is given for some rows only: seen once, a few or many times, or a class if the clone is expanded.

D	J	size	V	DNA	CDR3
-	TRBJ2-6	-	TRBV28	TGTGCCAGCAACCCAGCGGTAGGGTCTGGGGCCAACGTCCTGACTTTC	CASNPAVGSGANVLTF
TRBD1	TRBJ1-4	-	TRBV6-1	TGTGCCAGCAGTGAGTACCAGGGGGTCCGAGAAAAACTGTTTTTT	CASSEYQGVREKLFF
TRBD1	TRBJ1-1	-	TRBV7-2	TGTGCCAGCAGCCCTACCAGGGGGACTTTCTTT	CASSPTRGTFF
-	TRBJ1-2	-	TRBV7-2	TGTGCCAGCAGCCCGCTCTACCGGGATGGTGGAGGCTACACCTTC	CASSPLYRDGGGYTF
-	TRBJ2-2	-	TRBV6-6	TGTGCCAGCAGGGGGCACACCGGGGAGCTGTTTTTT	CASRGHTGELFF
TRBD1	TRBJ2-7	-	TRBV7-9	TGTGCCAGCAGCTTTGGGACAGGCGCCTACGAGCAGTACTTC	CASSFGTGAYEQYF
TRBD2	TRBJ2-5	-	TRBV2	TGTGCCAGCAGGACCGGACTAGCGGGGGGGCGTTGGGAGACCCAGTACTTC	CASRTGLAGGRWETQYF
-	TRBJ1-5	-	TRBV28	TGTACCAGCAGCCGACCCGGGGGGCTCAATCAGCCCCAGCATTTT	CTSSRPGGLNQPQHF
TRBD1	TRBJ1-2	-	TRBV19	TGTGCCAGTAGCCCAGGGGGATGGGGCTATGGCTACACCTTC	CASSPGGWGYGYTF
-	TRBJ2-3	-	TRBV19	TGTGCCAGTAGCCGACTAAGCGTCGCAGATACGCAGTATTTT	CASSRLSVADTQYF
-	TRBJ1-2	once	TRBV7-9	TGTGCCAGCAGCCCCGGGGGAGACTATGGCTACACCTTC	CASSPGGDYGYTF
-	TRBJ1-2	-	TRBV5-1	TGCGCCAGCCAGATTAACTATGGCTACACCTTC	CASQINYGYTF
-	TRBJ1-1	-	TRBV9	TGTGCCAGCAGCGGACGCGGAGGATCTGAAGCTTTCTTT	CASSGRGGSEAFF
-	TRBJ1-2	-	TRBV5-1	TGCGCCAGCAGCCCGGACAGCTATGGCTACACCTTC	CASSPDSYGYTF
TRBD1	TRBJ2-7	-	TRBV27	TGTGCCAGCAGTTCCTCGGACAGGGTGACCTCCTACGAGCAGTACTTC	CASSSSDRVTSYEQYF
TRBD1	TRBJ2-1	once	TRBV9	TGTGCCAGCAGCGCCGGTGGACAGGGGGCTGCCAATGAGCAGTTCTTC	CASSAGGQGAANEQFF
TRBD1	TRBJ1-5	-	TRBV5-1	TGCGCCAGCAGCTTGGGGACAGGGAAGCCCCAGCATTTT	CASSLGTGKPQHF
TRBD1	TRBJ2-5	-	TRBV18	TGTGCCAGCAAACAGGGGTCCCAAGAGACCCAGTACTTC	CASKQGSQETQYF
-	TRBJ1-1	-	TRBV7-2	TGTGCCAGCAGCTCTTATCTCACTGAAGCTTTCTTT	CASSSYLTEAFF
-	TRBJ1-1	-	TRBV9	TGTGCCAGCAGCCCCCGGGACACTGAAGCTTTCTTT	CASSPRDTEAFF
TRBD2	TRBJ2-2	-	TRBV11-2	TGTGCCAGCAGCTCAAGCCCCGCCGCAGCGGGAGGGAACACCGGGGAGCTGTTTTTT	CASSSSPAAAGGNTGELFF
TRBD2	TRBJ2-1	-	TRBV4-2	TGTGCCAGCAGCCAAGAAAGTCTAGCGGGGGGGCTTGACAATGAGCAGTTCTTC	CASSQESLAGGLDNEQFF
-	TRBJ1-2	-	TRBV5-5	TGTGCCAGCAGCTTGGTTGTGACAGGTGCTAACTATGGCTACACCTTC	CASSLVVTGANYGYTF
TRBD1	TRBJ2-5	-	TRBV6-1	TGTGCCGCAGGGGGCCGGGATTGGGAGACCCAGTACTTC	CAAGGRDWETQYF
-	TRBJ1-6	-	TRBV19	TGTGCCAGTAGTATCGAGAGGGGGGGGCAGATTAATTCACCCCTCCACTTT	CASSIERGGQINSPLHF
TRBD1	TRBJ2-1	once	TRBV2	TGTGCCAGCAGTGGGACAGGGGTCAGCTCCTACAATGAGCAGTTCTTC	CASSGTGVSSYNEQFF
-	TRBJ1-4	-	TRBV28	TGTGCCAGCAGTGCCCGGGGACTGTTGAGGGAAAAACTGTTTTTT	CASSARGLLREKLFF
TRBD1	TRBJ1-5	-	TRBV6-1	TGTGCCAGCAGTGCAGTCAGGGGGCGCATATTCCCTACTCGACGACCCCAGCATTTT	CASSAVRGRIFPTRRPQHF
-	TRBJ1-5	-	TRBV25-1	TGTGCCAGCAGGGGAGGGGGAGCAAGTCAGCCCCAGCATTTT	CASRGGGASQPQHF
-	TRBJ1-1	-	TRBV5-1	TGCGCCAGCAGCTTATCACAGGGGAACACTGAAGCTTTCTTT	CASSLSQGNTEAFF
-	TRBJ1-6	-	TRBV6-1	TGTGCCAGCAGTGAATTAACAGAAATGTATAATTCACCCCTCCACTTT	CASSELTEMYNSPLHF
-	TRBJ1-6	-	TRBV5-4	TGTGCCAGCAGCTTGGACGGGGTGGTAGGATCACCCCTCCACTTT	CASSLDGVVGSPLHF
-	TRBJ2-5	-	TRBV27	TGTGCCAGCAGTTTATGGGGCGGGGACCAAGAGACCCAGTACTTC	CASSLWGGDQETQYF
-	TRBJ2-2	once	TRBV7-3	TGTGCCAGCAGCTTAAGTGCGGGGCGGGACGGGGAGCTGTTTTTT	CASSLSAGRDGELFF
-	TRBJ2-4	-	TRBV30	TGTGCCTGGAGTCGCCAGGGGGGATCGGACATTCAGTACTTC	CAWSRQGGSDIQYF
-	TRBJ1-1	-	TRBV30	TGTGCCTGGAGTGTAGACCAGGACACTGAAGCTTTCTTT	CAWSVDQDTEAFF